This T cell receptor (beta chain) is drawn from a study of tumor and adjacent non-tumor tissue in lung cancer. Study-level background: Histology: around twelve adenocarcinoma, a couple of squamous cell carcinoma, 1 small cell lung cancer. On average, productive TCRbeta reads reached around 4 million per sample. The study, taken as a whole, reports: Significantly higher TCR diversity was found in tumor than normal lung. Tumor repertoires had a smaller top 100 clone share than normal lung.

Three rounds of nested PCR, following a modified ARM-PCR protocol, produced the TCRbeta library. TCRdb reanalysed the multiplex PCR reads using MiXCR and keeps one entry per CDR3 protein. Of about 80,000 distinct CDR3 sequences in the sample, approximately 78% were seen once. This sample's RNA came from whole unsorted tissue. Distant lung tissue was collected more than 3 cm away from the tumor edge. A word on this clonotype: The target antigen is unknown. One end of the junction fails to match germline, which may point to a read error.

Germline loops: CDR1 DFQATT, CDR2 SNEGSKA (reference sequence). The CDR3 contains 20 residues. The chain uses TRBV20-1 and TRBJ2-3, with 11 bases identical to TRBD1. What was sequenced was distant non-tumor lung tissue. The clonotype originates from a man in his 60s with non-small cell lung cancer. CDR3 protein: CNAIVSRGQGVGPRTDTQYF. The CDR3 region has the DNA TGCAATGCTATAGTCAGTAGGGGACAGGGGGTAGGACCCCGCACAGATACGCAGTATTTT.